One and the same sample provided the 30 T cell receptor beta chains below, sequenced in a study of CD8+CD57+ T cells in acquired aplastic anemia. Using genomic DNA as the template, TCR beta VDJ and CDR3 profiling was carried out. TCRdb processed the reads anew with MiXCR; each CDR3 protein has one entry. The sample includes 100,000 to 150,000 distinct CDR3 sequences, about 46% of them seen just once. Specimen: sorted CD4+, CD8+, or CD8+CD57+ T cells (not recorded which) from PBMCs. The receptors were sampled from a human donor in good health, serving as a control.

This clonotype was counted many times. V usage is TRBV9 and J usage is TRBJ2-7, with TRBD1 matching over 11 bases. Germline V gives CDR1 SGDLS, CDR2 YYNGEE. The CDR3 is 15 residues long. After removal of 0 bases from V and 4 bases from J, the junction contained 3 bases not matched to a gene. As DNA, the CDR3 is TGTGCCAGCAGCGTAGGCGGGACAGGGGGGTACGAGCAGTACTTC. Protein product: CASSVGGTGGYEQYF.

The gene calls are TRBV7-6 and TRBJ2-7; 11 bases are shared with TRBD2. The V segment lost 5 bases and the J segment 6 bases; nucleotides outside the gene matches: 3. Germline lookup yields CDR1 SGHVS and CDR2 FNYEAQ. The CDR3 totals 13 residues. The CDR3 reads CASSHLAGGEQYF. The CDR3 coding sequence is TGTGCCAGCAGCCACCTAGCGGGGGGCGAGCAGTACTTC.

This clonotype has ten or more counts. The chain carries TRBV7-2 and TRBJ2-4; perhaps TRBD1 as D (6 bases). The CDR3 totals 17 residues. V dropped 4 bases and J dropped 0 bases, with 16 bases sitting between them. CDR1 is SGHTA, CDR2 FQGNSA, per germline. CDR3 in amino acids: CASSSAYMGAAKNIQYF. CDR3 sequence (DNA): TGTGCCAGCAGCTCCGCCTACATGGGGGCAGCCAAAAACATTCAGTACTTC.

In this sample, this clonotype turned up once. This chain links TRBV19 with TRBJ2-7; TRBD1 matches 8 bases. CDR1 is LNHDA and CDR2 is SQIVND in the germline V gene (reference sequence). After removal of 1 base from V and 1 base from J, the junction contained 0 bases not matched to a gene. The CDR3 spans 14 residues. The CDR3 sequence: CASSIGTGSYEQYF. As DNA, the CDR3 is TGTGCCAGTAGTATAGGGACAGGGTCCTACGAGCAGTACTTC. Variable domain in full (rest from reference TRBV19 and TRBJ2-7): DGGITQSPKYLFRKEGQNVTLSCEQNLNHDAMYWYRQDPGQGLRLIYYSQIVNDFQKGDIAEGYSVSREKKESFPLTVTSAQKNPTAFYLCASSIGTGSYEQYFGPGTRLTVT.

The chain has TRBV25-1 and TRBJ2-1; the D is unclear. The germline CDR1 and CDR2 sequences are MGHDK and SYGVNS. Trimming cost V 2 bases and J 8 bases, with 13 bases left between them. This CDR3 spans 14 amino acids. The CDR3 sequence: CASSERAGEHEQFF. The CDR3 DNA sequence: TGTGCCAGCAGTGAACGAGCCGGTGAACATGAGCAGTTCTTC. The variable domain in full, with the rest retrieved from reference TRBV25-1 and TRBJ2-1, is EADIYQTPRYLVIGTGKKITLECSQTMGHDKMYWYQQDPGMELHLIHYSYGVNSTEKGDLSSESTVSRIRTEHFPLTLESARPSHTSQYLCASSERAGEHEQFFGPGTRLTVL.

To note about this clonotype: Compared with germline, one end of the junction differs, possibly owing to a read error. This chain connects TRBV9 to TRBJ2-3, with D unresolved. In germline, CDR1 is SGDLS, CDR2 YYNGEE. This CDR3 has 12 residues. As DNA, the CDR3 is TGTGCCACCAAGGGTGTCACAGACACGCAGTATTTT. Protein product: CATKGVTDTQYF.

This clonotype was recorded at least ten times. The chain combines TRBV20-1 with TRBJ2-2; 9 nucleotides agree with TRBD2. J was trimmed by 4 bases and V by 0 bases; bases with no gene match: 9. The CDR3 has 17 amino acids. Germline V gives CDR1 DFQATT, CDR2 SNEGSKA (reference sequence). The CDR3 is CSARDPGSGGRTGELFF. Here the CDR3 DNA reads TGCAGTGCTAGAGATCCGGGTAGCGGGGGCCGCACCGGGGAGCTGTTTTTT.

This clonotype came up many times. The rearrangement joins TRBV5-1 to TRBJ1-2, with D possibly being TRBD1 (6 bases). The CDR3 consists of 13 residues. Germline CDR1 is SGHRS and CDR2 is YFSETQ. The V and J ends lost 3 bases and 8 bases respectively, with 14 bases between them. CDR3 sequence: CASSSGGQSGYTF. The CDR3 DNA reads TGCGCCAGCAGCTCCGGTGGACAGAGCGGCTACACCTTC.

Notes on this clonotype: Mismatch with germline at one junction end may stem from a read error. The chain carries TRBV12-3 or TRBV12-4 and TRBJ1-4; D is possibly TRBD1 (6 bases). This CDR3 contains 16 residues. CDR3 sequence reads: CASSFTQGATNEKLSF. The CDR3 bases are TGTGCCAGCAGTTTTACACAGGGTGCAACTAATGAAAAACTGTCTTTT.

The chain has TRBV5-4 and TRBJ1-1; 11 nucleotides align to TRBD1. Germline V gene lookup returns CDR1 SGHNT and CDR2 YYREEE (reference sequence). The CDR3 runs 15 residues. Trimming removed 0 bases from V and 2 bases from J; junction bases left unmatched: 0. The CDR3 is CASSLGTGGNTEAFF. CDR3 DNA: TGTGCCAGCAGCTTGGGGACAGGGGGCAACACTGAAGCTTTCTTT.

The CDR3 reads CASSAGPGTSVSYEQYF. The CDR3 nucleotides are TGCGCCAGCAGTGCAGGACCCGGGACATCGGTATCCTACGAGCAGTACTTC. The chain employs TRBV10-1 and TRBJ2-7; TRBD1 is a possible D gene (6 bases). This CDR3 comprises 17 residues. Germline V gene sequence: CDR1 WNHNN, CDR2 SYGVQD (reference sequence). V lost 4 bases and J 1 base, leaving 20 bases between the germline ends.

The CDR3 loop reads CATSNGQGAGKPQHF. CDR3 in DNA: TGTGCCACCAGCAATGGACAGGGGGCAGGGAAGCCCCAGCATTTT. V and J are TRBV15 and TRBJ1-5, with TRBD1 matching over 11 bases. The trim removed 4 bases at V and 8 bases at J, leaving 7 bases unmatched. Germline V gives CDR1 LNHNV, CDR2 YYDKDF (reference sequence). The CDR3 runs 15 residues.

This clonotype was seen many times. The chain joins TRBV5-6 to TRBJ1-2; D perhaps matches TRBD1 (5 bases). V gave up 5 bases and J gave up 4 bases, with 15 bases separating them. The CDR3 spans 14 residues. The germline CDR1 and CDR2 sequences are SGHDT and YYEEEE. CDR3: CASRSKGVGYGYTF. CDR3 coding DNA: TGTGCCAGCAGATCGAAAGGGGTCGGCTATGGCTACACCTTC.

This rearrangement joins TRBV7-2 to TRBJ2-5; D remains ambiguous. This CDR3 comprises 13 residues. V dropped 9 bases and J dropped 2 bases, with 13 bases sitting between them. Looked up from germline, CDR1 is SGHTA and CDR2 is FQGNSA. CDR3 sequence: CARRPPGQETQYF. The CDR3 DNA sequence: TGTGCCAGAAGACCCCCGGGTCAAGAGACCCAGTACTTC.

As to this clonotype: At one end the junction does not follow the germline gene, possibly because of a read error. The V and J genes are TRBV2 and TRBJ1-2, with 7 bases fitting TRBD1. The CDR3 sequence is 15 residues long. Germline CDR1 reads SNHLY; CDR2 reads FYNNEI. In nucleotides, the CDR3 is TGTGCCAGCAGTGCCGACAGGGACCGCAACTATGGCTGCACCTTC. This sequence encodes CASSADRDRNYGCTF.

To note about this clonotype: The missing conserved phenylalanine or tryptophan at the end of this CDR3 makes a read error likely. The DNA is omitted, as the CDR3 cannot be located on it reliably, and the CDR3 follows TCRdb's listing. The chain carries TRBV5-4 and TRBJ2-7; TRBD2 is taken as the D call from the table, unchecked against the DNA. The CDR3 has 9 residues if both end residues are counted. Germline V lookup: CDR1 SGHNT, CDR2 YYREEE (reference sequence). The CDR3 protein is CASSQRTTS.

V is TRBV29-1 and J is TRBJ1-2; 7 positions match TRBD1. CDR1 and CDR2 (germline): SQVTM, ANQGSEA. V shed 3 bases, J shed 7 bases, and the junction held 5 bases outside the gene matches. The length of the CDR3 is 12 residues. CDR3 in DNA: TGCAGCGTTGATCGGCAGGGGGGTGGCTACACCTTC. This gives the protein CSVDRQGGGYTF. Full variable domain (remainder filled in from reference TRBV29-1 and TRBJ1-2): SAVISQKPSRDICQRGTSLTIQCQVDSQVTMMFWYRQQPGQSLTLIATANQGSEATYESGFVIDKFPISRPNLTFSTLTVSNMSPEDSSIYLCSVDRQGGGYTFGSGTRLTVV.

About this clonotype itself: At one boundary the junction diverges from the germline segment, which might be a read error. The gene calls are TRBV9 and TRBJ1-3, with 8 bases that match TRBD1. CDR3 length equals 14 residues. Looked up from germline, CDR1 is SGDLS and CDR2 is YYNGEE. Here the CDR3 DNA reads TGTGCCAGCAGCGCGACAGGGGCTGGAAACACCACATATTTT. It specifies CASSATGAGNTTYF.

The J gene is TRBJ2-2, the V gene TRBV11-1, with 10 nucleotides matching TRBD1. The CDR3 is 16 residues long. The junction had 10 bases not matched to a gene; V was cut back by 6 bases and J by 6 bases. Germline CDR1 SGHAT, CDR2 FQDESV (reference sequence). CDR3 sequence reads: CASSYRQGAFPGELFF. The CDR3 DNA reads TGTGCCAGCAGTTACCGACAGGGGGCCTTCCCCGGGGAGCTGTTTTTT.

This clonotype was seen ten or more times. The J gene is TRBJ1-2, the V gene TRBV7-9; weak D call: TRBD1 (5 bases). This CDR3 has 14 amino acids. With 0 bases removed from V and 5 bases from J, the gap between germline ends came to 10 bases. The germline V gene has CDR1 SEHNR and CDR2 FQNEAQ (reference sequence). DNA for the CDR3: TGTGCCAGCAGCTTAGCGACAGTCTGGTATGGCTACACCTTC. Its translation is CASSLATVWYGYTF.

The sample holds many counts of this clonotype. V and J are TRBV12-3 or TRBV12-4 and TRBJ2-1; no clear D. V shed 7 bases and J shed 5 bases, with 15 bases lying between them. The CDR3 covers 14 residues. For the CDR3, the DNA is TGTGCCAGCACGTTAAGGGTGGGCCACAATGAGCAGTTCTTC. Its translation is CASTLRVGHNEQFF.

This clonotype has ten or more counts. This chain links TRBV30 with TRBJ1-2; D is perhaps TRBD1 (5 bases). Germline values: CDR1 GTSNPN, CDR2 SVGIG (reference sequence). Trimming pared 7 bases from V and 6 bases from J, leaving 15 bases between. The CDR3 covers 12 residues. As DNA, the CDR3 is TGTGCCTCTGCGGGGGACGTCAATGGCTACACCTTC. It is translated as CASAGDVNGYTF.

This clonotype came up many times. This chain links TRBV5-1 with TRBJ2-3; the match to TRBD2 covers 8 bases. CDR3 size: 15 residues. Trimming cost V 2 bases and J 0 bases; bases outside gene matches: 2. The germline V gene encodes CDR1 SGHRS and CDR2 YFSETQ. In DNA form, the CDR3 reads TGCGCCAGCAGCTTTACTAGCGGAAGCACAGATACGCAGTATTTT. Its protein is CASSFTSGSTDTQYF.

A word on this clonotype: Germline is not matched at one junction end, which may reflect a read error. The chain links TRBV29-1 to TRBJ1-1; 7 bases agree with TRBD1. Germline assignment: CDR1 SQVTM and CDR2 ANQGSEA. CDR3 length: 15 amino acids. Written as DNA, the CDR3 is TGCGGCGTCGCTAAGAGACAGGGCCGCAACACTGAAGCTTTCTTT. Protein: CGVAKRQGRNTEAFF.

The table lists this clonotype with many counts. The chain has TRBV4-2 and TRBJ2-1, with unresolved D. Trimming cost V 3 bases and J 5 bases, with 20 bases left between them. This CDR3 has 17 amino acids. Germline assignment: CDR1 LGHNA and CDR2 YNFKEQ. This CDR3 is CASSQKGRSLEHNEQFF. The CDR3, as DNA: TGTGCCAGCAGCCAGAAAGGAAGGAGCCTTGAGCACAATGAGCAGTTCTTC.

Many counts were recorded for this clonotype. This could be a read error, since a much larger clone is one nucleotide away. The conserved closing phenylalanine or tryptophan is absent in this CDR3, likely reflecting a read error. The chain employs TRBV2 and TRBJ1-1; D remains ambiguous. The CDR3 is 12 amino acids. V was clipped by 2 bases and J by 8 bases, with 9 bases between them. CDR1 and CDR2 from the germline V gene are SNHLY and FYNNEI. The CDR3 DNA is TGTGCCAGCAGTGAACCCAATATCGAAGCTTTCTCT. It specifies CASSEPNIEAFS.

Only a few counts were recorded for this clonotype. This chain joins TRBV5-1 and TRBJ1-2; no clear D gene. CDR3 length: 12 amino acids. Germline-derived CDR1 and CDR2 are SGHRS and YFSETQ. Deletions cut 0 bases from V and 4 bases from J, with 4 bases between. In DNA form, the CDR3 reads TGCGCCAGCAGCTTGGGGATCTATGGCTACACCTTC. Translated: CASSLGIYGYTF.

The genes are TRBV7-2 and TRBJ1-5; D gene unclear. V lost 2 bases and J 6 bases, leaving 8 bases between the germline ends. Looked up from germline, CDR1 is SGHTA and CDR2 is FQGNSA. CDR3 size: 13 residues. CDR3 loop: CASSLTVIQPQHF. In nucleotides, the CDR3 is TGTGCCAGCAGCTTAACGGTGATTCAGCCCCAGCATTTT.

A note on this clonotype: A junction end diverges from the germline sequence, so it may reflect a read error. The CDR3, as DNA: TGTGCCAGCAGTACCACCTGGGACAGGGGTGATCGGGAGCGGTGCTTC. It yields the protein CASSTTWDRGDRERCF. The rearrangement joins TRBV6-4 to TRBJ2-7; 10 nucleotides line up with TRBD1. The CDR3 loop spans 16 amino acids. CDR1 is MRHNA, CDR2 SNTAGT, per germline.

This chain connects TRBV10-3 to TRBJ1-5, with D perhaps TRBD1 (5 bases). Trimming stripped 6 bases from V and 5 bases from J, with 14 bases between. CDR3 length: 14 residues. In germline, CDR1 is ENHRY, CDR2 SYGVKD. CDR3 DNA sequence: TGTGCCATCAGGGGGGAGGGGCAAGATCAGCCCCAGCATTTT. Its protein product is CAIRGEGQDQPQHF.